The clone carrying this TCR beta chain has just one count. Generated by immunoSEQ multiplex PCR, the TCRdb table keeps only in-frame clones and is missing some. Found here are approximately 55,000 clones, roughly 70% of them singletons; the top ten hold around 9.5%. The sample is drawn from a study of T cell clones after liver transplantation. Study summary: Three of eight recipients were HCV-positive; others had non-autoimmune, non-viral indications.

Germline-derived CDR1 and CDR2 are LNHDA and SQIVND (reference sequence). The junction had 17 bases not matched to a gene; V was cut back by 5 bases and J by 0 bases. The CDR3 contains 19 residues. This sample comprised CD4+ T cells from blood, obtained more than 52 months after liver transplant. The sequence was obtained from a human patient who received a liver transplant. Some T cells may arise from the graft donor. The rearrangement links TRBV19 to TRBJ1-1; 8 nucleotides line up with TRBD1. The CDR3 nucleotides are TGTGCCAGTAGTCCCGACAGGGGCCGCTCGAAAATTATGAACACTGAAGCTTTCTTT. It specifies CASSPDRGRSKIMNTEAFF.